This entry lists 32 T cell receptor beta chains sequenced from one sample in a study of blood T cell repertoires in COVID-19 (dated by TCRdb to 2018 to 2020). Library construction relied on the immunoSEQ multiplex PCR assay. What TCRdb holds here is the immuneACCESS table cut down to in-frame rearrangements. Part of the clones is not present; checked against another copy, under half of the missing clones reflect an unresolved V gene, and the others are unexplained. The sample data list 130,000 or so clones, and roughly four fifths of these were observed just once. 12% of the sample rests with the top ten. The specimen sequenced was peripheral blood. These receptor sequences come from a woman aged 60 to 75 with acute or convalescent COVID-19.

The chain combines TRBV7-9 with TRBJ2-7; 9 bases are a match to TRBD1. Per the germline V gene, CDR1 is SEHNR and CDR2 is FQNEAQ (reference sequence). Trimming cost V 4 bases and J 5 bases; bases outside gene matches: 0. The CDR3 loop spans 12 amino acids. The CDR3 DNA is TGTGCCAGCAGCTGGACAGGGGACGAGCAGTACGTC. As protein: CASSWTGDEQYV.

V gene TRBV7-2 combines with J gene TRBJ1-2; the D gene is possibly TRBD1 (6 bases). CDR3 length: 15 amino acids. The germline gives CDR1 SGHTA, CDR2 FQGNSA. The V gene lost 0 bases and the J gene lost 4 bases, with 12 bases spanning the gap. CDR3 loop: CASSLAQRGGYGYTF. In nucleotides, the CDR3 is TGTGCCAGCAGCTTAGCGCAGAGGGGGGGCTATGGCTACACCTTC. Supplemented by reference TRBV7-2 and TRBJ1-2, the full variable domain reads GAGVSQSPSNKVTEKGKDVELRCDPISGHTALYWYRQSLGQGLEFLIYFQGNSAPDKSGLPSDRFSAERTGGSVSTLTIQRTQQEDSAVYLCASSLAQRGGYGYTFGSGTRLTVV.

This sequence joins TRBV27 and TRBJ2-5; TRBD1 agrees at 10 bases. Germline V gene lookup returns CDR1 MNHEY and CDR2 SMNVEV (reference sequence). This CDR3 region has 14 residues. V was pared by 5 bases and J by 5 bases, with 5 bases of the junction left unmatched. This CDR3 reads CASSLGQGRETQYF. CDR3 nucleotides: TGTGCCAGCAGTCTGGGACAGGGGAGGGAGACCCAGTACTTC.

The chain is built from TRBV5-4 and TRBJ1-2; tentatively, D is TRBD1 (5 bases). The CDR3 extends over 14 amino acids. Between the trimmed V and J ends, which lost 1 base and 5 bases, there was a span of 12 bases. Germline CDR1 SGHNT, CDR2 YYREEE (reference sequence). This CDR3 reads CASSLKGRGYGYTF. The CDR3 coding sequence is TGTGCCAGCAGCTTGAAGGGGAGGGGATATGGCTACACCTTC.

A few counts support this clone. CDR3 region: CASSSPRAGVGDTQYF. The CDR3 bases are TGTGCCAGCAGCTCCCCTCGGGCAGGGGTTGGAGATACGCAGTATTTT. The chain recombines TRBV7-6 with TRBJ2-3; a possible D gene is TRBD1 (6 bases). The CDR3 extends over 16 amino acids. CDR1 and CDR2 from the germline V gene are SGHVS and FNYEAQ. V was clipped by 4 bases and J by 5 bases, with 19 bases between them.

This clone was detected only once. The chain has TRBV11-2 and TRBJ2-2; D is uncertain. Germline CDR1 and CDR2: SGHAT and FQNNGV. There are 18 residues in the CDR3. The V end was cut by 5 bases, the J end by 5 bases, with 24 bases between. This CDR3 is CASSEPPYFGMRTGELFF. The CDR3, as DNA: TGTGCCAGCAGCGAACCCCCCTACTTCGGAATGCGGACCGGGGAGCTGTTTTTT.

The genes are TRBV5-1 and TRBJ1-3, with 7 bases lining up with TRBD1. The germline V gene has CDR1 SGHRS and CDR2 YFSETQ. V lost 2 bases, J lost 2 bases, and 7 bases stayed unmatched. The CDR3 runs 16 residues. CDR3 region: CASSFRPGTAGNTIYF. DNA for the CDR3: TGCGCCAGCAGCTTCCGCCCCGGGACAGCTGGAAACACCATATATTTT.

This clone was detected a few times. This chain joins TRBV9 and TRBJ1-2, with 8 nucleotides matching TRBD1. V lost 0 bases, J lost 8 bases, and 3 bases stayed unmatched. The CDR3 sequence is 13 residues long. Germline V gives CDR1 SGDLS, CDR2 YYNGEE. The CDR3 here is CASSVGRGRGYTF. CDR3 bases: TGTGCCAGCAGCGTAGGCAGGGGGCGAGGCTACACCTTC. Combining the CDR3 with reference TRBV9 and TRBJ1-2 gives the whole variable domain DSGVTQTPKHLITATGQRVTLRCSPRSGDLSVYWYQQSLDQGLQFLIQYYNGEERAKGNILERFSAQQFPDLHSELNLSSLELGDSALYFCASSVGRGRGYTFGSGTRLTVV.

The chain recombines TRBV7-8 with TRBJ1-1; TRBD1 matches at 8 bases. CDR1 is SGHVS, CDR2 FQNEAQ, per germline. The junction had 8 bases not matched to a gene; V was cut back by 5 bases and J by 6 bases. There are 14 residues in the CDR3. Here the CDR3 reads CASSVDRGNAEAFF. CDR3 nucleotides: TGTGCCAGCAGCGTCGACAGGGGTAACGCTGAAGCTTTCTTT.

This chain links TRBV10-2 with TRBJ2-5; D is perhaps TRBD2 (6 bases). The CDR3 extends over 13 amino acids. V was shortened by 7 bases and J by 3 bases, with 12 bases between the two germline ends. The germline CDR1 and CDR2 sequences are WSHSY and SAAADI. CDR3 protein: CASMFGGKETQYF. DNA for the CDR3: TGCGCCAGCATGTTCGGAGGGAAAGAGACCCAGTACTTC.

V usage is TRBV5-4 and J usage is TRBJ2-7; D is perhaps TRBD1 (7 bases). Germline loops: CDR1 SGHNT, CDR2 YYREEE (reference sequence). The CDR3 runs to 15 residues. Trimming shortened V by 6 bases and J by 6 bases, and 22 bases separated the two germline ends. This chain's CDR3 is CASTRGGTAKGEQYF. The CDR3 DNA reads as TGTGCCAGCACCCGAGGGGGGACAGCGAAGGGCGAGCAGTACTTC.

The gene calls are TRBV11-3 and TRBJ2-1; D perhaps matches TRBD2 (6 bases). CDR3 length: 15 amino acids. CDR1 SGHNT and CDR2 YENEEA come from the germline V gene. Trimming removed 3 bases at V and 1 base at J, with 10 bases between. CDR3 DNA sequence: TGTGCCAGCAGCTTGGGTGGGGGGTCCTACAATGAGCAGTTCTTC. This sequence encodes CASSLGGGSYNEQFF. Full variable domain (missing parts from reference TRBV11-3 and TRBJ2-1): EAGVVQSPRYKIIEKKQPVAFWCNPISGHNTLYWYLQNLGQGPELLIRYENEEAVDDSQLPKDRFSAERLKGVDSTLKIQPAELGDSAVYLCASSLGGGSYNEQFFGPGTRLTVL.

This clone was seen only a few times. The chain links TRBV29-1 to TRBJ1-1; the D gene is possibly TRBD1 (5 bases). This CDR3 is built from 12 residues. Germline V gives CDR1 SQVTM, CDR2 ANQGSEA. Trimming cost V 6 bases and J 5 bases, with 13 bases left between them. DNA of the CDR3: TGCAGCGTGGGGGGGACGAGGACTGAAGCTTTCTTT. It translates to CSVGGTRTEAFF.

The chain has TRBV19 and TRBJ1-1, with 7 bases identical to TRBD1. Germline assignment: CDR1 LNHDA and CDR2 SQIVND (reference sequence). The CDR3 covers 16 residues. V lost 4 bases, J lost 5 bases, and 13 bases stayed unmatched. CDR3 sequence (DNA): TGTGCCAGTAGTAGCCGACAGGGTCCTTGGGAAACTGAAGCTTTCTTT. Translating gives CASSSRQGPWETEAFF.

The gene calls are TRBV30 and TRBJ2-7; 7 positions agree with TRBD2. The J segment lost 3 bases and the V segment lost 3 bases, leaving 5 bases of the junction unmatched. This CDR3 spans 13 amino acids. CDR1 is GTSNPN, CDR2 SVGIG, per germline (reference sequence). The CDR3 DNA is TGTGCCTGGAGCCCGGGACTAAGCTACGAGCAGTACTTC. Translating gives CAWSPGLSYEQYF.

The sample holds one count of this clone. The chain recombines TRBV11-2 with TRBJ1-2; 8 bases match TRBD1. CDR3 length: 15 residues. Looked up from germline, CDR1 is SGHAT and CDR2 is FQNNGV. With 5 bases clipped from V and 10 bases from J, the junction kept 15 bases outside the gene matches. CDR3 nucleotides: TGTGCCAGCAGCCCAACCTCGACAGGGGCCGTAACCTACACCTTC. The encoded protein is CASSPTSTGAVTYTF.

CDR3 DNA sequence: TGTGCCTGGAGGGATGGACAGAACCCCTATAATTCACCCCTCCACTTT. It encodes CAWRDGQNPYNSPLHF. The chain employs TRBV30 and TRBJ1-6; D may be TRBD1 (6 bases). Germline loops: CDR1 GTSNPN, CDR2 SVGIG (reference sequence). This CDR3 has 16 residues. V gave up 3 bases and J gave up 2 bases, with 14 bases separating them.

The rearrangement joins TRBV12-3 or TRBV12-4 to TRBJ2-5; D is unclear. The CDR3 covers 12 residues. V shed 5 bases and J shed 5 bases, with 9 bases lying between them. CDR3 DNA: TGTGCCAGCAGTGAGGTTCTGGAGACCCAGTACTTC. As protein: CASSEVLETQYF.

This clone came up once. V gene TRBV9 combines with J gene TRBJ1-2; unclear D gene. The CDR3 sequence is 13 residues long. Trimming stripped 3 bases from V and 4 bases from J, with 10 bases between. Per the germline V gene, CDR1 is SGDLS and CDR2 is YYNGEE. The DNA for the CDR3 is TGTGCCAGCAGCGGCCGGGATGTCTATGGCTACACCTTC. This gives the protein CASSGRDVYGYTF.

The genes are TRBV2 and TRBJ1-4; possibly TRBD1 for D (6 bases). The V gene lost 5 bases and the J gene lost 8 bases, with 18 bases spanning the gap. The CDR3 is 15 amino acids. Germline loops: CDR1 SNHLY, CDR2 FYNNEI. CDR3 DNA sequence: TGTGCCAGCAGTCCTCTTAAGGGGGATGGGGAAAAACTGTTTTTT. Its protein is CASSPLKGDGEKLFF.

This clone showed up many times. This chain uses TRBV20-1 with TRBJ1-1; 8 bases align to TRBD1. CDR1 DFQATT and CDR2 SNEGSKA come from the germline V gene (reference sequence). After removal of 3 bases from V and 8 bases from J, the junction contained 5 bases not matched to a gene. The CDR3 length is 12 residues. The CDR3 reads CSASGQGREAFF. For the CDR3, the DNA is TGCAGTGCTAGTGGACAGGGTCGAGAAGCTTTCTTT.

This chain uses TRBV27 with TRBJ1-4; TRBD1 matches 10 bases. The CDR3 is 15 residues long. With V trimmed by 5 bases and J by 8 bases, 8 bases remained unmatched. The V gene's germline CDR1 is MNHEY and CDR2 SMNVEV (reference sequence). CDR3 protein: CASSPLGQGREKLFF. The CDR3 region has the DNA TGTGCCAGCAGTCCATTGGGACAGGGGAGGGAAAAACTGTTTTTT. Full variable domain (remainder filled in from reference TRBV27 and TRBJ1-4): EAQVTQNPRYLITVTGKKLTVTCSQNMNHEYMSWYRQDPGLGLRQIYYSMNVEVTDKGDVPEGYKVSRKEKRNFPLILESPSPNQTSLYFCASSPLGQGREKLFFGSGTQLSVL.

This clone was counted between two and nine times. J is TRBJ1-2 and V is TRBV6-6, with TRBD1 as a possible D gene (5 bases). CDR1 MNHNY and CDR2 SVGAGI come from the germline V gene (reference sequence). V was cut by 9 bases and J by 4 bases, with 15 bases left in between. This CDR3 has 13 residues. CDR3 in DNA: TGTGCCAGTCTACTGGGGGGATCCTATGGCTACACCTTC. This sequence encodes CASLLGGSYGYTF.

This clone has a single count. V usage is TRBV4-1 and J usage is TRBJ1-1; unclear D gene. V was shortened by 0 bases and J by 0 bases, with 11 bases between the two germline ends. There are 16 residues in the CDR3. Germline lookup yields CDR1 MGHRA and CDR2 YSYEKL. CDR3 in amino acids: CASSQDTARVNTEAFF. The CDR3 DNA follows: TGCGCCAGCAGCCAAGATACAGCGCGGGTGAACACTGAAGCTTTCTTT.

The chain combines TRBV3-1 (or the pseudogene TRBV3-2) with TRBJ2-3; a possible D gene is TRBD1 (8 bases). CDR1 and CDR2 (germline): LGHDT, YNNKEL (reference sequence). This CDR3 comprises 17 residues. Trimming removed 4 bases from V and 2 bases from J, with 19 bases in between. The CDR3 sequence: CASSRPTGGRATDTQYF. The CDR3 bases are TGTGCCAGCAGCCGACCCACAGGGGGGAGGGCCACAGATACGCAGTATTTT.

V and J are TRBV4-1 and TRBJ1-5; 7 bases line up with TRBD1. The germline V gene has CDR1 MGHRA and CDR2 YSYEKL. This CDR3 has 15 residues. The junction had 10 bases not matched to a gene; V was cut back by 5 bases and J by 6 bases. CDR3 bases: TGCGCCAGCAGCGTCCGGCAGGGGGTTAGTCAGCCCCAGCATTTT. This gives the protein CASSVRQGVSQPQHF.

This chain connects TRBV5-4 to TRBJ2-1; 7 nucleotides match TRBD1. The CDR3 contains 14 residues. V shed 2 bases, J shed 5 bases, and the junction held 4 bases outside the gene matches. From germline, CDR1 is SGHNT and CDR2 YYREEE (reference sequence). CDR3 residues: CASSFTTGNNEQFF. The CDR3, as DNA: TGTGCCAGCAGCTTTACGACAGGGAACAATGAGCAGTTCTTC.

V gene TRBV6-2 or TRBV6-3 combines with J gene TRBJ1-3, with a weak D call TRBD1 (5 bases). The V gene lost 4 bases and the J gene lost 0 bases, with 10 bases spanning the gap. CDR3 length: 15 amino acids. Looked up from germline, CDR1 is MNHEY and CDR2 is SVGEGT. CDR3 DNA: TGTGCCAGCAGTTTGGGGCTGCCCTCTGGAAACACCATATATTTT. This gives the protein CASSLGLPSGNTIYF.

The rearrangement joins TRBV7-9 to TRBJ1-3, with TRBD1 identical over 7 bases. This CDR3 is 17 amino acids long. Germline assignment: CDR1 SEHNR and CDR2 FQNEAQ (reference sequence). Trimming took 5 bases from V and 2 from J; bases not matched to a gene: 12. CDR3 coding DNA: TGTGCCAGCAGCCCACTAGGGGGCCTGCCTACTGGAAACACCATATATTTT. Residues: CASSPLGGLPTGNTIYF.

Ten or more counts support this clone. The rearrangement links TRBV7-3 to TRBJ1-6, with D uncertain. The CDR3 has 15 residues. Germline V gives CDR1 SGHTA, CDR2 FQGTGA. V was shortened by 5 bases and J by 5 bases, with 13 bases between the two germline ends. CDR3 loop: CASSTGEGNNSPLHF. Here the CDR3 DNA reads TGTGCCAGCAGCACCGGGGAGGGTAATAATTCACCCCTCCACTTT.

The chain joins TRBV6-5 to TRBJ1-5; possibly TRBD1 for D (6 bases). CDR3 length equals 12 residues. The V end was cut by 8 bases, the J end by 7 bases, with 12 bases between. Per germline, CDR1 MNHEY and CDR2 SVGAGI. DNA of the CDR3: TGTGCCAGCGCAGGGGTGAGGCAGCCCCAGCATTTT. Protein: CASAGVRQPQHF.

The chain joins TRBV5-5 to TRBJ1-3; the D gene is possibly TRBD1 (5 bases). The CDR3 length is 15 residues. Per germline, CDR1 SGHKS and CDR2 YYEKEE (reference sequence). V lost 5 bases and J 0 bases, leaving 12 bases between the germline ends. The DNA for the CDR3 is TGTGCCAGCAGGGACACAAGGAGCTCTGGAAACACCATATATTTT. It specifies CASRDTRSSGNTIYF.